Listed below are T cell receptor beta chains from one sample, sequenced in a study of identical twins. TCRdb reprocessed the 5' RACE reads with MiXCR, giving one entry per CDR3 protein. The table records roughly 150,000 distinct CDR3 sequences, roughly 3.3% of them present only once. What was sequenced was memory T cells sorted from blood. These receptors originate from a man in his late teens or twenties in good health. CDR3s include the opening cysteine and the closing phenylalanine or tryptophan. D genes are given only for firm matches. Clone size, where shown, is once, few, many, or a class for clones that have expanded.

j_call	v_call	d_call	clone_size	cdr3_aa	cdr3_nt
TRBJ1-4	TRBV24-1	-	many	CATSDSGLGTEKLFF	TGTGCCACCAGTGATTCCGGGCTCGGAACCGAAAAACTGTTTTTT
TRBJ1-6	TRBV10-3	TRBD1	many	CAAGTAPNSPLHF	TGTGCCGCCGGGACAGCCCCGAATTCACCCCTCCACTTT
TRBJ2-7	TRBV28	-	many	CASSFQGGLNEQYF	TGTGCCAGCAGTTTCCAGGGGGGATTGAACGAGCAGTACTTC
TRBJ2-1	TRBV20-1	-	many	CSAQWASSYNEQFF	TGCAGTGCTCAATGGGCTTCAAGCTACAATGAGCAGTTCTTC
TRBJ1-1	TRBV3-1	-	many	CASSQVGRTPNTEAFF	TGTGCCAGCAGCCAAGTAGGTCGGACACCGAACACTGAAGCTTTCTTT
TRBJ2-7	TRBV4-3	TRBD2	many	CASSQDVRTSGQQYF	TGCGCCAGCAGCCAAGATGTCCGGACTAGCGGGCAGCAGTACTTC
TRBJ2-1	TRBV14	TRBD2	many	CASSQDNSGGRNEQFF	TGTGCCAGCAGCCAAGATAATAGCGGGGGGCGGAATGAGCAGTTCTTC
TRBJ2-7	TRBV9	-	many	CASSVGTGAYEQYF	TGTGCCAGCAGCGTAGGTACGGGGGCCTACGAGCAGTACTTC
TRBJ2-7	TRBV11-3	-	few	CASSSGASYEQYF	TGTGCCAGCAGCTCCGGGGCCTCCTACGAGCAGTACTTC
TRBJ2-7	TRBV20-1	-	many	CSARPPAQYF	TGCAGTGCGCGGCCCCCGGCGCAGTACTTC
TRBJ2-5	TRBV10-3	TRBD2	-	CAISESRASGSSGETQYF	TGTGCCATCAGTGAGTCTCGGGCTAGCGGGAGTTCGGGCGAGACCCAGTACTTC
TRBJ2-2	TRBV15	-	many	CATSRDDSFFTGELFF	TGTGCCACCAGCAGAGATGACAGCTTTTTCACCGGGGAGCTGTTTTTT
TRBJ2-7	TRBV6-1	-	-	CASSRLTGTETYEQYF	TGTGCCAGCAGTCGACTTACCGGGACCGAGACCTACGAGCAGTACTTC
TRBJ2-5	TRBV19	TRBD1	many	CASSKGGKETQYF	TGTGCCAGTAGTAAAGGGGGCAAGGAGACCCAGTACTTC
TRBJ2-3	TRBV27	-	many	CASMDRENNTDTQYF	TGTGCCAGCATGGATCGAGAAAATAACACAGATACGCAGTATTTT
TRBJ2-3	TRBV24-1	TRBD1	many	CATSEVQGMTQYF	TGTGCCACCAGTGAGGTACAGGGGATGACGCAGTATTTT
TRBJ2-3	TRBV4-3	TRBD2	many	CASSPSGRGDTQYF	TGCGCCAGCAGCCCCAGCGGGAGGGGTGATACGCAGTATTTT
TRBJ2-2	TRBV5-1	-	many	CASSLGAREDTGELFF	TGCGCCAGCAGCTTGGGGGCCAGGGAGGACACCGGGGAGCTGTTTTTT
TRBJ1-5	TRBV21-1	-	-	CASSKGLDRVSNQPQHF	TGTGCCAGCAGCAAAGGGTTGGACAGGGTAAGCAATCAGCCCCAGCATTTT
TRBJ1-5	TRBV30	-	many	CAWSVGTYQHQPQHF	TGTGCCTGGAGTGTCGGGACATATCAGCATCAGCCCCAGCATTTT
TRBJ2-1	TRBV15	-	many	CATSREGLGVSEQFF	TGTGCCACCAGCAGAGAGGGGTTAGGGGTGAGTGAGCAGTTCTTC
TRBJ1-5	TRBV20-1	-	-	CSAILRQSGNQPQHF	TGCAGTGCCATACTCAGGCAGTCGGGCAATCAGCCCCAGCATTTT
TRBJ2-5	TRBV5-1	-	many	CASSLDTGGGMKTQYF	TGCGCCAGCAGCTTGGATACCGGAGGGGGTATGAAGACCCAGTACTTC
TRBJ2-4	TRBV7-2	-	many	CASSLILRRPAKNIQYF	TGTGCCAGCAGCCTGATCCTCCGTAGGCCGGCCAAAAACATTCAGTACTTC
TRBJ2-5	TRBV20-1	-	many	CSARGLGRAQETQYF	TGCAGTGCTAGAGGACTAGGCAGGGCCCAGGAGACCCAGTACTTC
TRBJ2-1	TRBV5-4	TRBD1	many	CASSLDRGRYNEQFF	TGTGCCAGCAGCCTTGACAGGGGTAGATACAATGAGCAGTTCTTC
TRBJ2-2	TRBV3-1	TRBD1	many	CASSPSDRADTGELFF	TGTGCCAGCAGCCCATCCGACAGGGCTGACACCGGGGAGCTGTTTTTT
TRBJ1-3	TRBV28	-	few	CASSFWRTTGNTIYF	TGTGCCAGCAGTTTTTGGAGGACTACTGGAAACACCATATATTTT
TRBJ2-5	TRBV5-1	TRBD1	many	CASRQGGRETQYF	TGCGCCAGCAGACAGGGGGGACGAGAGACCCAGTACTTC
TRBJ2-3	TRBV20-1	TRBD2	many	CSARPGGRADTQYF	TGCAGTGCTAGACCTGGCGGGAGGGCAGATACGCAGTATTTT
TRBJ1-1	TRBV5-6	-	many	CASSLVGMGNTEAFF	TGTGCCAGCAGCTTGGTGGGGATGGGGAACACTGAAGCTTTCTTT
TRBJ1-1	TRBV12-3/TRBV12-4	-	many	CASSSRTARRWNTEAFF	TGTGCCAGCAGTTCAAGGACAGCCCGAAGGTGGAACACTGAAGCTTTCTTT
TRBJ2-1	TRBV20-1	TRBD2	many	CSASRGANEQFF	TGCAGTGCTTCGCGGGGGGCTAACGAGCAGTTCTTC
TRBJ1-3	TRBV11-2	-	many	CASRVTGRRDTIYF	TGTGCCAGCAGGGTAACAGGACGGCGGGACACCATATATTTT
TRBJ2-3	TRBV6-1	TRBD1	many	CASSTRTGDADTQYF	TGTGCCAGCAGTACCCGGACAGGGGACGCAGATACGCAGTATTTT
TRBJ1-6	TRBV20-1	-	many	CSAYPGRQNSPLHF	TGCAGTGCTTATCCGGGACGCCAGAATTCACCCCTCCACTTT
TRBJ2-1	TRBV20-1	-	medium-sized	CSAGALALTEQFF	TGCAGTGCTGGAGCCCTAGCGCTCACTGAGCAGTTCTTC
TRBJ2-3	TRBV7-3	-	many	CASSSSQVPDTQYF	TGTGCCAGCAGCTCGTCACAGGTTCCAGATACGCAGTATTTT
TRBJ2-7	TRBV29-1	TRBD2	many	CSVKAGDRYEQYF	TGCAGCGTTAAAGCGGGAGACCGCTACGAGCAGTACTTC
TRBJ2-2	TRBV27	-	many	CASSRGSGSF	TGTGCCAGCAGTCGAGGGAGTGGGAGTTTT